The clone carrying this T cell receptor (beta chain) was counted ten times or more. Trimming pared 5 bases from V and 5 bases from J, leaving 10 bases between. The germline gives CDR1 SGHVS, CDR2 FNYEAQ. CDR3 length: 13 amino acids. These data originate in a study of radiation and T cells in renal cell carcinoma. Described treatment: 15 Gy SBRT to primary tumor, nephrectomy 4 weeks later. Produced via immunoSEQ multiplex PCR; TCRdb's table is partial and in-frame only. The sample includes some 15,000 clones, approximately 51% of them seen just once. The source is an older woman with renal cell carcinoma. The sample consisted of tumor tissue, taken from a patient whose treatment included radiotherapy and nephrectomy. The chain couples TRBV7-6 to TRBJ2-1, with D unresolved. Here the CDR3 DNA reads TGTGCCAGCAGCCCCAGCGAGCACAATGAGCAGTTCTTC. Translated, it gives CASSPSEHNEQFF.